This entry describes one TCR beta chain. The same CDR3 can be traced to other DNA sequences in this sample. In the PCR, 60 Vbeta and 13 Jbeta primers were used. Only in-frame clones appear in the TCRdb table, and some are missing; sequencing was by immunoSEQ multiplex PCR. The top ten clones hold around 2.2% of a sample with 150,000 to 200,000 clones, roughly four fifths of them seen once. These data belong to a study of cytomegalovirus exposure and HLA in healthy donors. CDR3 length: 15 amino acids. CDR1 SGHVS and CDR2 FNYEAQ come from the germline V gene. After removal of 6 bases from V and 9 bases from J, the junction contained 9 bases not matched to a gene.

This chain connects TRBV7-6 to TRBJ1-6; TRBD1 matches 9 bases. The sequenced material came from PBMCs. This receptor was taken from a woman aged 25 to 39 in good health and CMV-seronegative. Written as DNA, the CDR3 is TGTGCCAGCAGTTCTACTGGACAGGGGCTTTCACCCCTCCACTTT. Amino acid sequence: CASSSTGQGLSPLHF.